The sequence of this T cell receptor beta chain was determined in a study of T-cell memory formation after mild COVID-19. In the study overall: Clustering of TCRs was largely donor specific. Study-level findings and limits: Among clones peaking at day 37 in the second wave, SARS-CoV-2 specificity remained unconfirmed.

TCRdb called the 5' RACE reads again in MiXCR, with one record for every CDR3 protein. This table holds 540,000 or so distinct CDR3 sequences, roughly 22% found once. Of note for this clonotype: What it binds is unknown.

The CDR3 covers 16 residues. Germline CDR1 and CDR2: MNHEY and SVGEGT. J gave up 2 bases and V 6 bases, and 9 bases lay outside the gene matches. This clonotype originated in an adult woman who had mild COVID-19 (a few samples of this study predate the infection). Cell type and time point are not known. The specimen sequenced was PBMCs or a T cell subset sorted from them (not recorded which). The gene calls are TRBV6-2 or TRBV6-3 and TRBJ2-3, with 9 bases fitting TRBD1. CDR3 sequence reads: CASSFSGTGNTDTQYF. The DNA for the CDR3 is TGTGCCAGCAGCTTCTCCGGGACAGGGAACACAGATACGCAGTATTTT.